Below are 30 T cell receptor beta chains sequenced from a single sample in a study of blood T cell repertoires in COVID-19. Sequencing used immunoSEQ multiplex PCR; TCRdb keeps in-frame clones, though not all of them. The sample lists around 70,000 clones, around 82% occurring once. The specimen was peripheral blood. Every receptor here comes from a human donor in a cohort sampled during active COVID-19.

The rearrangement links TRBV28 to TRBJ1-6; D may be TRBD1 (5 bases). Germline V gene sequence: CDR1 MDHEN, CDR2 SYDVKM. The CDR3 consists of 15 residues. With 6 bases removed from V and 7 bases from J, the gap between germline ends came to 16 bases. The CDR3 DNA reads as TGTGCCAGCAGGGGGCGGACGGGGGTCAATTCACCCCTCCACTTT. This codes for CASRGRTGVNSPLHF.

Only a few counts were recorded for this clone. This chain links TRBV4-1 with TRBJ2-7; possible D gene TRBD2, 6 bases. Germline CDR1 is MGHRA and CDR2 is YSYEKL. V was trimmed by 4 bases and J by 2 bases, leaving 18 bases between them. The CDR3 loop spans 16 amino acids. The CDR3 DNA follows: TGCGCCAGCAGCCCCCGTTTAGCGGCATCTCCCTACGAGCAGTACTTC. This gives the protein CASSPRLAASPYEQYF.

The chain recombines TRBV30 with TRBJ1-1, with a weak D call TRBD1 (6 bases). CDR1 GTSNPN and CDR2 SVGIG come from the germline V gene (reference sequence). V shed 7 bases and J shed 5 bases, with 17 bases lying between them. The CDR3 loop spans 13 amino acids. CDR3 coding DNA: TGTGCCTCACAGCGGGGGGGGCAAACTGAAGCTTTCTTT. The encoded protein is CASQRGGQTEAFF.

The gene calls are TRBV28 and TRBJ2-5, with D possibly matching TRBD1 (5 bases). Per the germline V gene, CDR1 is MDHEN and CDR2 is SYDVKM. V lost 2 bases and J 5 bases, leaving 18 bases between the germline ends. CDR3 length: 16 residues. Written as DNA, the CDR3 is TGTGCCAGCAGTTTAAATTCAGGGTCGTTGGGGGAGACCCAGTACTTC. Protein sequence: CASSLNSGSLGETQYF.

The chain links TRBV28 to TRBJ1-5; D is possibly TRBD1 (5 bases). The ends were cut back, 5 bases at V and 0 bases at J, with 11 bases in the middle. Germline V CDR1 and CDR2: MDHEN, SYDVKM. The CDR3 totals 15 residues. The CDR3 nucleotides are TGTGCCAGCAGTACCCGGGGGTATAGCAATCAGCCCCAGCATTTT. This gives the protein CASSTRGYSNQPQHF.

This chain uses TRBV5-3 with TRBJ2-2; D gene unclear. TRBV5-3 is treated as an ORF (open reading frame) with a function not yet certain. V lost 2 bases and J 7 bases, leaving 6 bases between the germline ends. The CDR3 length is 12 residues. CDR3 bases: TGTGCCAGAAGCTTTAGTGGCGGGGAGCTGTTTTTT. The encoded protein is CARSFSGGELFF.

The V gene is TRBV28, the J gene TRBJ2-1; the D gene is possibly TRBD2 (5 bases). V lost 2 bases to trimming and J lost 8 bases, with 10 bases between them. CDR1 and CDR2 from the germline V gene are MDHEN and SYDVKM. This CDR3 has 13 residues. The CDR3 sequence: CASSLISRDEQFF. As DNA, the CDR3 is TGTGCCAGCAGTTTAATATCGAGGGATGAGCAGTTCTTC.

CDR3 DNA: TGCGCCAGCAGCTTGGGTCAGCGGGTCGAGCAGTACTTC. As protein: CASSLGQRVEQYF. J is TRBJ2-7 and V is TRBV5-1; D might be TRBD2 (6 bases). Germline-derived CDR1 and CDR2 are SGHRS and YFSETQ. This CDR3 spans 13 amino acids. V lost 0 bases and J 6 bases, leaving 10 bases between the germline ends.

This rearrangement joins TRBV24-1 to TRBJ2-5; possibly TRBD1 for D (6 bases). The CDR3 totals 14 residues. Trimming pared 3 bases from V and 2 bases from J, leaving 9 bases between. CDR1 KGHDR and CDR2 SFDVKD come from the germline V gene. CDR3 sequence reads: CATSDGTRQETQYF. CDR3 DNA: TGTGCCACCAGTGATGGGACACGACAAGAGACCCAGTACTTC.

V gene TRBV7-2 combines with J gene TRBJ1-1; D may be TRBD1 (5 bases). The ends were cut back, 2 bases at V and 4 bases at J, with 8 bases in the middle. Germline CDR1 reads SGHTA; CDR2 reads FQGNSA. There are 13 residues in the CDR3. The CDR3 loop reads CASSLRRATEAFF. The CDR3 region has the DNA TGTGCCAGCAGCTTACGCAGGGCCACTGAAGCTTTCTTT.

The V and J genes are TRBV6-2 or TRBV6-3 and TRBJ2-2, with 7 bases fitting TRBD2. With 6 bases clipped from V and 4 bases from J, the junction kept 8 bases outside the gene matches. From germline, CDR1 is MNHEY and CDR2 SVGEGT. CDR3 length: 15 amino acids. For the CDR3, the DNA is TGTGCCAGCAGCCTTGAGGGAGGGCCCACCGGGGAGCTGTTTTTT. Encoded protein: CASSLEGGPTGELFF.

The CDR3 sequence: CASRSGNYGYTF. In DNA form, the CDR3 reads TGTGCCAGCAGGTCAGGGAACTATGGCTACACCTTC. The J gene is TRBJ1-2, the V gene TRBV28, with D tentatively TRBD1 (5 bases). CDR1 MDHEN and CDR2 SYDVKM come from the germline V gene. The CDR3 has 12 amino acids. V lost 6 bases and J 2 bases, leaving 7 bases between the germline ends.

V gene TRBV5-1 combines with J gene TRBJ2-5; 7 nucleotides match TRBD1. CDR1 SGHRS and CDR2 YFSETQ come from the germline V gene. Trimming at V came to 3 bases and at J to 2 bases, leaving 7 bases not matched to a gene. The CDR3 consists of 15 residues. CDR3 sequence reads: CASSYQGDRQETQYF. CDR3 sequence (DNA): TGCGCCAGCAGCTACCAGGGGGACAGACAAGAGACCCAGTACTTC.

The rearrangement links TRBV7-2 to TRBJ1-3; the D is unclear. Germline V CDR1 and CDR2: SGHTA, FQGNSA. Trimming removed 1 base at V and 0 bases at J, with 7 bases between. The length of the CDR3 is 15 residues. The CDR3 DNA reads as TGTGCCAGCAGCTTAGTGCCAGACTCTGGAAACACCATATATTTT. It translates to CASSLVPDSGNTIYF.

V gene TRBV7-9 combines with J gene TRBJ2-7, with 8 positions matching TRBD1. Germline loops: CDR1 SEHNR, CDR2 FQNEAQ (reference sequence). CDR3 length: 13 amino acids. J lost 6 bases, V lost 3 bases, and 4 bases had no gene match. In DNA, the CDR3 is TGTGCCAGCAGCTTCATCACAGGGGGCGAGCAGTACTTC. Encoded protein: CASSFITGGEQYF.

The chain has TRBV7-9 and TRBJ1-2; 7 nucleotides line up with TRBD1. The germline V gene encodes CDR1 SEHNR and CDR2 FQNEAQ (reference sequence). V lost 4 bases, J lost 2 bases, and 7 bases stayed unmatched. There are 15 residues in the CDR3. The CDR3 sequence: CASSSGTGENYGYTF. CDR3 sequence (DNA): TGTGCCAGCAGCTCCGGTACAGGGGAAAACTATGGCTACACCTTC.

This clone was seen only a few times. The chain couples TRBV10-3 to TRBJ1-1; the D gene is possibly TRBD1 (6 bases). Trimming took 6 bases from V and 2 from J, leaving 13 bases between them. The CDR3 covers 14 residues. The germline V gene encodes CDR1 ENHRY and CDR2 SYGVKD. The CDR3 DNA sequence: TGTGCCATCAGGAAGGGGGAACCCAACACTGAAGCTTTCTTT. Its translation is CAIRKGEPNTEAFF.

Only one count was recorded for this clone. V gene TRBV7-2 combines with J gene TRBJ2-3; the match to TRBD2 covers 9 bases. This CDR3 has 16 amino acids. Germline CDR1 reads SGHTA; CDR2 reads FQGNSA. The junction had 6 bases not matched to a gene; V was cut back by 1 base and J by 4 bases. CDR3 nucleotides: TGTGCCAGCAGCTTAGATGCGGGAGGGCGCGCAGATACGCAGTATTTT. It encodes CASSLDAGGRADTQYF.

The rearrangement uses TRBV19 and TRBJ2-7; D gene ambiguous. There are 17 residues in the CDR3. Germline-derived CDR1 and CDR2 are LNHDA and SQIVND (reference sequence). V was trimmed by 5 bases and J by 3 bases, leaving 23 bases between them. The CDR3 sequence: CASSQASWSRQLYEQYF. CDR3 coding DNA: TGTGCCAGTAGTCAGGCCAGCTGGTCCCGCCAACTCTACGAGCAGTACTTC.

The CDR3 loop is CASSYPGPAGGSQYF. CDR3 DNA: TGTGCCAGCAGTTACCCGGGTCCAGCGGGAGGATCGCAGTATTTT. The rearrangement links TRBV6-6 to TRBJ2-3, with TRBD2 matching over 9 bases. The CDR3 loop spans 15 amino acids. CDR1 and CDR2 from the germline V gene are MNHNY and SVGAGI (reference sequence). V shed 2 bases and J 10 bases; nucleotides not matched to a gene: 10.

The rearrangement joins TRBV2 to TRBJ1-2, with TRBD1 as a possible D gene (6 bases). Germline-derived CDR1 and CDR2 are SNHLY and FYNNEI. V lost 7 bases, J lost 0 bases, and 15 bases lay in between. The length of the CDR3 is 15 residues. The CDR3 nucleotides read TGTGCCAGCATTCCCGGGACAACAACTAACTATGGCTACACCTTC. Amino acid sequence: CASIPGTTTNYGYTF.

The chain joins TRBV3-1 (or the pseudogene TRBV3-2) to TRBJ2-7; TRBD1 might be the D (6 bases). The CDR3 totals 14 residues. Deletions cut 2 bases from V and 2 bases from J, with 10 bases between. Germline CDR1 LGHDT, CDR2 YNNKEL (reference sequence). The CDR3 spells CASSQNRETYEQYF. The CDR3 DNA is TGTGCCAGCAGCCAAAACAGGGAAACCTACGAGCAGTACTTC.

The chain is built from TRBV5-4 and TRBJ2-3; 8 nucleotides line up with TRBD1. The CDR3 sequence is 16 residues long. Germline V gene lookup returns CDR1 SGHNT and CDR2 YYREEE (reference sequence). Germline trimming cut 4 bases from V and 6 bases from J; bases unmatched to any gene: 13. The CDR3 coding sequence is TGTGCCAGCAGCGCCTGGGGGGCGACAGGGGCCGATACGCAGTATTTT. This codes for CASSAWGATGADTQYF.

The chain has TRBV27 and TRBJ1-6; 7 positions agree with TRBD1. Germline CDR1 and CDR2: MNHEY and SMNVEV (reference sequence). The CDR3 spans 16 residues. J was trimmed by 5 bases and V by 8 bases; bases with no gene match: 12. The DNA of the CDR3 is TGTGCCAGCTCCTTCACCCCCAGGGGGGATAATTCACCCCTCCACTTT. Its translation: CASSFTPRGDNSPLHF.

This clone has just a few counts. As DNA, the CDR3 is TGTGCCAGCAGCCAAGATGGACAGCCCAATCAGCCCCAGCATTTT. Residues: CASSQDGQPNQPQHF. The chain joins TRBV4-2 to TRBJ1-5, with a possible D match to TRBD1 (6 bases). CDR1 LGHNA and CDR2 YNFKEQ come from the germline V gene. The CDR3 totals 15 residues. V lost 0 bases and J lost 3, with 9 bases in between.

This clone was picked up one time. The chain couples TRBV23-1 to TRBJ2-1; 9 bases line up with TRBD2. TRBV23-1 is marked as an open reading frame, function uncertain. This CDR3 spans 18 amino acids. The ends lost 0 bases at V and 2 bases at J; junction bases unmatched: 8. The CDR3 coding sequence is TGCGCCAGCAGTCAATCGTCCGCGGGAGGGCACCCCTACAATGAGCAGTTCTTC. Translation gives CASSQSSAGGHPYNEQFF.

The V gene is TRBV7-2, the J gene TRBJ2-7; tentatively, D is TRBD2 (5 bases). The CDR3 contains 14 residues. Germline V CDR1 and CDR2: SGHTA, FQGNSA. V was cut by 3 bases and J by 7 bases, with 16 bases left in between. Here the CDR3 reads CASSFFTGGREQYF. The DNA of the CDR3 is TGTGCCAGCAGCTTTTTTACTGGAGGTCGGGAGCAGTACTTC.

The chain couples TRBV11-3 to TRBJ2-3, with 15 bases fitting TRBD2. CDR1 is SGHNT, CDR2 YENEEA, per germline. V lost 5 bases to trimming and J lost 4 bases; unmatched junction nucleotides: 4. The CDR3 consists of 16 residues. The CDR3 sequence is CASSPRTSGGADTQYF. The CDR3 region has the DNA TGTGCCAGCAGCCCCCGGACTAGCGGGGGGGCAGATACGCAGTATTTT. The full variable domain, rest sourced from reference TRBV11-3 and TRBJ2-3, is EAGVVQSPRYKIIEKKQPVAFWCNPISGHNTLYWYLQNLGQGPELLIRYENEEAVDDSQLPKDRFSAERLKGVDSTLKIQPAELGDSAVYLCASSPRTSGGADTQYFGPGTRLTVL.

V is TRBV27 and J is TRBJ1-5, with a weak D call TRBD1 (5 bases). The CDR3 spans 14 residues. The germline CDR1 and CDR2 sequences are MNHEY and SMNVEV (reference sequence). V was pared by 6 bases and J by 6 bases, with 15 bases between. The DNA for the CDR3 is TGTGCCAGCAGGGGGCCTAGCGCGAGTCAGCCCCAGCATTTT. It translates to CASRGPSASQPQHF.

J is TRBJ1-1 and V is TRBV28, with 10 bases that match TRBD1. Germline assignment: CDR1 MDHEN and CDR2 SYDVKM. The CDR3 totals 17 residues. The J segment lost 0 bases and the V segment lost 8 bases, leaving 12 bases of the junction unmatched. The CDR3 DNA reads TGTGCCAGCCCCCCCTCCGGGACAGGGGACTTGAACACTGAAGCTTTCTTT. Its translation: CASPPSGTGDLNTEAFF. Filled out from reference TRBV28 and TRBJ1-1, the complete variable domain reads DVKVTQSSRYLVKRTGEKVFLECVQDMDHENMFWYRQDPGLGLRLIYFSYDVKMKEKGDIPEGYSVSREKKERFSLILESASTNQTSMYLCASPPSGTGDLNTEAFFGQGTRLTVV.